This T cell receptor (beta chain) was identified during a study of sequential checkpoint blockade in melanoma. The repertoire was sequenced with immunoSEQ multiplex PCR; TCRdb's copy has only in-frame clones and lacks some. The table shows just over 15,000 clones, with approximately 80% occurring only once. Treatment reported: randomized to nivolumab then ipilimumab (arm A) or the reverse (arm B). Note on this clone: A read error may produce the germline difference seen at one junction end.

Per germline, CDR1 SEHNR and CDR2 FQNEAQ (reference sequence). CDR3 size: 11 residues. V gene TRBV7-9 combines with J gene TRBJ1-1; no reliable D call. Sequenced material: CD8+ T cells sorted from blood (inferred from file names), taken from a patient given nivolumab and ipilimumab in sequence. This clonotype was obtained from a human donor with melanoma. Here the CDR3 reads CASSLAATLAF. The DNA of the CDR3 is TGTGCCAGCAGCTTAGCGGCAACATTAGCGTTT.